Listed below are T cell receptor beta chains from one sample, sequenced in a study of blood T cell repertoires in COVID-19. Repertoires were generated with immunoSEQ multiplex PCR, while TCRdb's copy carries only in-frame clones and drops some. This sample carries over 100,000 clones, roughly nine tenths of them seen once, and the ten largest clones take 5% to 6.5%. Input material: peripheral blood. These receptors all stem from a human donor in a cohort sampled during active COVID-19. Both conserved end residues are part of each CDR3. The order of the fields is J gene, V gene, clone size, D gene, CDR3 protein, CDR3 DNA. A D gene is named only where the DNA matches it firmly. Not every row has a clone size; where given, it reads once, few, many or a size class.

>TRBJ1-2|TRBV28|.|.
CASSAGLYGYTF
TGTGCCAGCAGTGCAGGGCTCTATGGCTACACCTTC
>TRBJ2-7|TRBV6-2/TRBV6-3|.|.
CASSYDGTYEQYF
TGTGCCAGCAGTTACGACGGGACCTACGAGCAGTACTTC
>TRBJ1-1|TRBV14|.|TRBD1
CASSQDLAGGSTEAFF
TGTGCCAGCAGCCAAGATTTGGCAGGGGGGAGCACTGAAGCTTTCTTT
>TRBJ1-5|TRBV19|.|TRBD1
CASSMDRVLNQPQHF
TGTGCCAGTAGTATGGACAGGGTTTTAAATCAGCCCCAGCATTTT
>TRBJ2-7|TRBV19|.|TRBD2
CASSPGLANYEQYF
TGTGCCAGTAGTCCGGGACTAGCAAACTACGAGCAGTACTTC
>TRBJ1-5|TRBV3-1/TRBV3-2|.|.
CASSQATTAYSNQPQHF
TGTGCCAGCAGCCAAGCGACGACAGCTTATAGCAATCAGCCCCAGCATTTT
>TRBJ2-1|TRBV13|.|TRBD1
CASSLPGQGLYEQFF
TGTGCCAGCAGCTTACCGGGACAGGGATTGTATGAGCAGTTCTTC
>TRBJ1-6|TRBV6-5|once|TRBD1
CAIRGQGADNSPLHF
TGTGCCATCAGGGGTCAGGGGGCGGATAATTCGCCCCTCCACTTT
>TRBJ2-3|TRBV3-1/TRBV3-2|once|TRBD2
CASSQGGVAGGGRNTDTQYF
TGTGCCAGCAGCCAAGGGGGGGTAGCGGGAGGAGGGAGGAACACAGATACGCAGTATTTT
>TRBJ2-7|TRBV28|.|.
CASSPVPGTYEQYF
TGTGCCAGCAGTCCCGTTCCGGGGACCTACGAGCAGTACTTC
>TRBJ1-2|TRBV7-2|.|.
CASSLARGSLGPGGYTF
TGTGCCAGCAGCTTAGCGCGGGGGAGCTTGGGACCAGGGGGCTACACCTTC
>TRBJ2-6|TRBV5-6|.|.
CASSLVHGGLGDGANVLTF
TGTGCCAGCAGCTTGGTTCATGGGGGACTTGGGGATGGGGCCAACGTCCTGACTTTC
>TRBJ2-7|TRBV5-4|.|TRBD2
CASSTGTSYEQYF
TGTGCCAGCAGCACCGGGACTAGCTACGAGCAGTACTTC
>TRBJ2-5|TRBV7-2|.|TRBD2
CASSLTSATLETQYF
TGTGCCAGCAGCTTAACTAGCGCTACTCTAGAGACCCAGTACTTC
>TRBJ2-7|TRBV6-9|many|TRBD1
CASLPPGQGFF
TGTGCCAGTCTACCCCCGGGACAGGGTTTCTTC
>TRBJ2-2|TRBV27|.|TRBD2
CASSIGTSGTGELFF
TGTGCCAGCTCAATAGGGACTAGCGGCACCGGGGAGCTGTTTTTT
>TRBJ1-1|TRBV7-8|.|TRBD1
CASSRRQGYTEAFF
TGTGCCAGCAGCCGAAGACAGGGGTACACTGAAGCTTTCTTT
>TRBJ2-5|TRBV7-9|.|.
CASSLVVGDGTQYF
TGTGCCAGCAGCTTAGTCGTAGGGGATGGGACCCAGTACTTC
>TRBJ2-2|TRBV2|.|TRBD1
CASSWTGGTGELFF
TGTGCCAGCAGTTGGACAGGGGGCACCGGGGAGCTGTTTTTT
>TRBJ1-1|TRBV7-2|.|.
CASSLQGYYTEAFF
TGTGCCAGCAGCTTACAGGGGTATTACACTGAAGCTTTCTTT
>TRBJ2-1|TRBV7-3|.|TRBD1
CASSPLTSQGPWGNEQFF
TGTGCCAGCAGCCCCCTAACGTCACAGGGGCCCTGGGGGAATGAGCAGTTCTTC
>TRBJ2-7|TRBV5-1|.|.
CASSLVVSPYEQYF
TGCGCCAGCAGCTTGGTCGTATCCCCCTACGAGCAGTACTTC
>TRBJ2-7|TRBV5-6|.|.
CASSLGTRPHEQYF
TGTGCCAGCAGCTTGGGTACTAGACCCCACGAGCAGTACTTC
>TRBJ1-1|TRBV9|.|TRBD1
CASSPGTGSMNTEAFF
TGTGCCAGCTCCCCGGGGACAGGGTCCATGAACACTGAAGCTTTCTTT
>TRBJ2-5|TRBV9|.|TRBD1
CASSLQGAQETQYF
TGTGCCAGCAGCTTACAGGGGGCTCAAGAGACCCAGTACTTC
>TRBJ2-3|TRBV27|.|TRBD1
CASSFGWGQAPDTQYF
TGTGCCAGCAGCTTCGGGTGGGGACAGGCACCAGATACGCAGTATTTT